This T cell receptor beta chain was captured by sequencing in a study of cytomegalovirus exposure and HLA in healthy donors (dated by TCRdb to 2017 to 2019). Background on the whole study: In an earlier analysis of fewer than 750 of the donors, 276 Gb of sequence data and 100 million or so unique TCR beta sequences from approximately 180 million T cells were reported. Approximately 300 gigabases of sequencing data and 70 million to 95 million unique TCR sequences made up an early release that covered some 640 HLA-typed donors. The genetic ancestry cluster associated with self-reported Caucasian donors included around four fifths of the roughly 400 genotyped donors. The study was designed to test whether signatures of past pathogen exposure could be identified by cataloging public T cell receptors. Using immunosequencing, the study profiled T cell repertoires from about 610 subjects and related those repertoires to cytomegalovirus serostatus. A separate validation cohort of roughly 120 different subjects was used in addition to the 666-subject first cohort. The study combined high-throughput TCR immunosequencing, statistical association of individual TCRs with disease status, and machine learning to predict cytomegalovirus infection status. A later analysis re-examined previously published TCR beta repertoires from 600 to 700 donors and added high-resolution HLA genotyping to investigate patterns of TCR occurrence. The later analysis used no new phenotypic data to find candidate immune exposures, relying instead on TCR beta sequences and their occurrence across donors. An earlier analysis of more than 450 of the donors used high-throughput TCR beta sequencing to judge whether each TCR beta V gene segment behaved as functional or pseudogenic. Donor age, sex, ethnicity and CMV serostatus were compiled alongside the repertoire data. Genome-wide SNP genotypes for about three fifths of the roughly 670 donors were used in a later genetic analysis, which treated that subset as a discovery cohort. Every repertoire in the discovery cohort had been generated on one and the same sequencing platform. HLA typing covered class I and class II loci at four-digit resolution. The number of typed donors differed by locus: about 629-640 for A, B, C, DRB1 and DQB1; some 540 for DQA1; approximately 600 for DPA1; and roughly 450 for DPB1. A handful of DR-DQ haplotypes were handled as single units for association and clustering because linkage in the cohort was strong. Across 300 to 400 genotyped donors of the cohort, an average of about 200,000 unique TCR beta nucleotide sequences per donor were sequenced, and roughly a sixth of those sequences were non-productive. Findings and caveats that apply to the study as a whole: For the cohort, immune exposure information was limited to CMV serostatus. According to the authors, the approach could potentially be generalized to other disease states and immunological phenotypes. While some public TCRs were present in many individuals, most TCR sequences turned up only very rarely across donors. Because counts were too low, seventeen rarely observed V segments, including chromosome 9 orphons, were excluded from the earlier analysis of about 500 of the donors. Cytomegalovirus status was reported to be diagnosed by the classifier with high specificity and sensitivity in both the original and validation cohorts. A later analysis associated around 16,000 TCR beta sequences with specific HLA alleles at a false discovery rate of 0.05. Some IMGT-functional V segments, including TRBV6-2 and TRBV6-3, could not be distinguished by the 87-base-pair reads and were therefore excluded. An earlier analysis of around 500 of the donors showed that most TCR beta V segments appeared in productive rearrangements either about 87% or about 30% of the time, which broadly matched IMGT annotations. According to a later analysis, most CMV-associated TCR beta chains appeared to be HLA-restricted, and the HLA associations seemed to be driven largely by CMV exposure. A later genetic analysis reported fewer N-insertions in productive TCRs among donors in an Asian-associated ancestry cluster than the approximately 670-donor mean. When HLA alleles, especially DR and DQ, strongly co-occurred, TCR associations were difficult to assign to individual alleles. A few of the identified cytomegalovirus-associated TCR beta chains were confirmed in vitro to be specific for cytomegalovirus antigens. The study gave a list of some 150 TCR beta chains associated with cytomegalovirus. A further reported finding was that TCR beta sequences accurately predicted the HLA-A and HLA-B alleles for most subjects in the first cohort. A later analysis found that TCR association rates varied across HLA loci, with DRB1 alleles showing the most associated TCRs and HLA-C alleles the fewest. Correlated functional status among segregating V segments might be attributable to linkage disequilibrium, but an unknown experimental factor could not be ruled out. Because HLA typing was missing for some donors at each locus, association tests included only the typed subset. Presence/absence analyses assumed roughly uniform sequencing depth across donors, an assumption that may not hold. According to a later analysis, parvovirus B19, influenza, CMV and Epstein-Barr virus appeared linked to several top co-occurrence clusters. A later genetic analysis associated a missense DCLRE1C variant with V-gene and J-gene trimming of TCR beta chains, and an independent cohort replicated the association. The sequencing pipeline was judged likely to have produced a cluster of highly shared sequence variants as a technical artifact. A later analysis found that HLA-associated TCR beta chains were more clonally expanded and had lower generation probabilities than equally common non-associated chains. In this cohort, only TCR beta chains were sequenced, and detectable features were limited by the absence of alpha or paired-chain data.

The library relied on the immunoSEQ multiplex PCR assay. For the multiplex PCR, a mixture combining 60 forward primers for TCR Vbeta segments and 13 reverse primers for TCR Jbeta segments was used. Amplification of the CDR3 region of rearranged TCR beta genes was performed with a multiplex PCR assay on genomic DNA. The Illumina HiSeq System was used to sequence the amplified TCR beta libraries as 87-base-pair reads. Per the original workflow: A later analysis counted some 74 million unique TCR beta chains across the roughly 700 repertoires, and 10 million to 12 million of these chains were shared by at least two donors. To remove PCR and sequencing errors, raw reads were error-corrected and collapsed into unique sequences using a nearest-neighbor algorithm that merged closely related sequences. To assign V, D and J gene segments, CDR3 sequences were aligned to IMGT reference sequences. For a sequence to be retained, a match of at least six nucleotides to both a V gene segment and a J gene segment was required. Rearrangements were called productive when the CDR3 lacked stop codons and stayed in frame with V and J; all others were non-productive. CDR3 was defined by IMGT convention, running from the second conserved V-encoded cysteine to the conserved J-encoded phenylalanine. In an earlier analysis of roughly 580 of the donors, sequences lacking an unambiguous match to a single V gene segment were excluded. In an earlier analysis of approximately 560 of the donors, a V segment was called functional when productive rearrangements were above 56.7%, and segregating when the standard deviation between donors exceeded 5%. A statistical classification framework was built to diagnose cytomegalovirus status from the catalog of TCR beta chain sequences. In a later analysis, TCR nucleotide sequences were compared against IMGT/GENE-DB human TR gene sequences so that V and J genes could be assigned. In a later analysis, CDR3 sequences and most-parsimonious VDJ recombination scenarios were assigned using the TCRdist pipeline. In a later analysis, each TCR beta chain was defined by its CDR3 amino acid sequence together with its V-gene family, and reads without a unique V-gene family were excluded. In a later analysis, approximately 590 highly shared, low-generation-probability nucleotide sequences were removed to address suspected cross-contamination and a sequencing artifact. For each public chain, a later analysis derived a clonal expansion index from normalized ranks of inferred template counts within each repertoire. Generation probabilities in a later analysis came from a VDJ recombination model fitted to out-of-frame rearrangements, and those results were checked against IGoR. Hypergeometric tests were used in a later analysis to score TCR-TCR, TCR-HLA and TCR-CMV co-occurrence, with a repertoire-size bias correction applied to the TCR pairs. A later analysis estimated false discovery rates by permuting HLA or CMV assignments 20 times. In a later analysis, co-occurring TCRs were grouped using DBSCAN, with TCRdist sequence similarity added in when clustering inside HLA-allele-positive subsets. Repertoires with fewer than 30,000 or more than 120,000 public chains were left out of co-occurrence clustering, as were a handful of repertoires with anomalous nucleotide sharing. The table was pulled from immuneACCESS by TCRdb, which kept in-frame rearrangements only. Such tables lose some clones; where checked, under half of the loss comes from unresolved V genes, and the rest has no known cause. V, J and clone size are those of that table, while D and trimming were read from the DNA. This sample lists about 150,000 clones; nearly 80% were detected once. Jointly, the top ten make up under 15% of the sample.

The count of this clone is one. Its antigen is unknown. Per-base quality was not reported, and no clone a single base away is much larger than it. The cohort consisted of some 670 healthy bone marrow donors. All cohort members were sampled while nominally healthy, although unrecorded immune exposures were likely present. The donor was CMV seronegative and was included in the group of a few hundred seronegative cohort members. A peripheral blood sample was provided by each donor, and peripheral blood mononuclear cells were used for TCR beta sequencing. Genomic DNA was extracted from the blood cell samples with the Qiagen DNeasy Blood Extraction Kit. The CDR3 starts with the cysteine, ends with the phenylalanine, and has 13 residues. The kept DNA is CDR3 alone, 39 bases in frame from the first base. V and J lose 0 bases and 9 bases, and a span of 9 bases separates them. The germline V gene gives CDR1 as LGHNA and CDR2 as YNFKEQ.

The TCR was taken from a woman aged 40 to 49 in good health and CMV-seronegative. This chain joins TRBV4-2 to TRBJ2-1; TRBD1 is a possible D gene, resting on 5 matching bases. Sequencing was carried out using PBMCs. The nucleotides are TGTGCCAGCAGCCAAGACAGGGATAGTGAGCAGTTCTTC. The encoded protein is CASSQDRDSEQFF.